Below are 26 T cell receptor beta chains sequenced from a single sample in a study of blood T cell repertoires in COVID-19. Libraries were prepared by immunoSEQ multiplex PCR; TCRdb keeps only in-frame clonotypes and omits some of them. The sample contains fewer than 700,000 clones, less than 90% of which appear only once. The sequenced sample was peripheral blood. The receptors here all came from a woman in her forties or fifties with COVID-19, enrolled during active disease.

The genes are TRBV28 and TRBJ1-6, with 10 bases identical to TRBD1. The germline V gene has CDR1 MDHEN and CDR2 SYDVKM. The trim removed 3 bases at V and 14 bases at J, leaving 10 bases unmatched. This CDR3 spans 15 amino acids. The CDR3 sequence: CASSFQRDRGLALHF. The CDR3 DNA sequence: TGTGCCAGCAGTTTTCAGCGGGACAGGGGTTTGGCCCTCCACTTT.

About this clone itself: Other DNA sequences in the same sample also yield this CDR3. V is TRBV3-1 (or the pseudogene TRBV3-2) and J is TRBJ1-1; 9 bases map to TRBD1. This CDR3 has 14 amino acids. Germline V gene sequence: CDR1 LGHDT, CDR2 YNNKEL (reference sequence). V shed 4 bases and J 4 bases; nucleotides not matched to a gene: 4. CDR3 bases: TGTGCCAGCAGCCCACTGACAGGGGGCACTGAAGCTTTCTTT. Translating gives CASSPLTGGTEAFF.

In regard to this clone: The same CDR3 arises from other DNA sequences in this sample as well. For the CDR3, the DNA is TGTGCCAGCAGTGCAACCTACGAGCAGTACTTC. As protein: CASSATYEQYF. The rearrangement links TRBV2 to TRBJ2-7; no clear D. Trimming removed 4 bases from V and 2 bases from J, with 3 bases in between. The germline gives CDR1 SNHLY, CDR2 FYNNEI. This CDR3 region has 11 residues.

V is TRBV5-4 and J is TRBJ1-6; a possible D gene is TRBD1 (5 bases). This CDR3 contains 14 residues. Germline-derived CDR1 and CDR2 are SGHNT and YYREEE (reference sequence). V was clipped by 0 bases and J by 7 bases, with 8 bases between them. CDR3 protein: CASSLVQENSPLHF. CDR3 nucleotide sequence: TGTGCCAGCAGCTTGGTACAGGAGAATTCACCCCTCCACTTT.

V usage is TRBV25-1 and J usage is TRBJ2-5; 10 bases line up with TRBD1. This CDR3 is built from 16 residues. From germline, CDR1 is MGHDK and CDR2 SYGVNS. V dropped 3 bases and J dropped 5; count of bases not matched to a gene: 9. CDR3 coding DNA: TGTGCCAGCAGTGAGGCCAAAGGACAGGGGGGGGAGACCCAGTACTTC. Protein: CASSEAKGQGGETQYF.

The chain recombines TRBV30 with TRBJ2-6; D gene unclear. Germline V gives CDR1 GTSNPN, CDR2 SVGIG (reference sequence). V shed 2 bases and J shed 0 bases, with 11 bases lying between them. This CDR3 has 16 amino acids. CDR3 protein: CAWSSGGSSGANVLTF. DNA for the CDR3: TGTGCCTGGAGTTCAGGTGGTAGCTCTGGGGCCAACGTCCTGACTTTC.

This clone was picked up one time. This chain joins TRBV5-1 and TRBJ2-2; D remains ambiguous. CDR3 size: 15 residues. Germline assignment: CDR1 SGHRS and CDR2 YFSETQ. V shed 0 bases and J shed 2 bases, with 8 bases lying between them. Written as DNA, the CDR3 is TGCGCCAGCAGCTTGGGCGGTTTTAACACCGGGGAGCTGTTTTTT. It specifies CASSLGGFNTGELFF.

This rearrangement joins TRBV10-3 to TRBJ1-1, with D possibly TRBD1 on 6 matching bases. CDR1 is ENHRY, CDR2 SYGVKD, per germline. This CDR3 is built from 16 residues. With 2 bases removed from V and 2 bases from J, the gap between germline ends came to 15 bases. DNA for the CDR3: TGTGCCATCAGTGAGAGGGCAGGACAGTTAAACACTGAAGCTTTCTTT. Encoded protein: CAISERAGQLNTEAFF.

In its sample, this clone was seen once. The chain is built from TRBV7-9 and TRBJ2-1, with D possibly TRBD2 on 6 matching bases. V was pared by 2 bases and J by 15 bases, with 23 bases between. This CDR3 has 15 residues. Per germline, CDR1 SEHNR and CDR2 FQNEAQ (reference sequence). In nucleotides, the CDR3 is TGTGCCAGCAGCTTACTGTCCGGTTGGCGGGGTGACTGGTTCTTC. Protein sequence: CASSLLSGWRGDWFF.

This clone was seen just once. V is TRBV4-2 and J is TRBJ2-3; D possibly corresponds to TRBD2 (5 bases). Trimming took off 4 bases at V and 6 bases at J, with 20 bases between the two ends. Looked up from germline, CDR1 is LGHNA and CDR2 is YNFKEQ. CDR3 size: 16 residues. The CDR3 loop reads CASSPRRDGDGDTQYF. CDR3 in DNA: TGTGCCAGCAGCCCTCGTCGTGACGGGGATGGGGATACGCAGTATTTT.

This chain links TRBV12-3 or TRBV12-4 with TRBJ2-1; D ambiguous. Deletions cut 5 bases from V and 12 bases from J, with 14 bases between. The CDR3 is 12 residues long. CDR3: CASSLLRDGQFF. The CDR3 bases are TGTGCCAGCAGTCTACTCCGCGATGGGCAGTTCTTC.

The chain combines TRBV18 with TRBJ2-7; TRBD2 might be the D (5 bases). V lost 0 bases, J lost 6 bases, and 15 bases lay in between. This CDR3 comprises 15 residues. Per germline, CDR1 KGHSH and CDR2 LQKENI. CDR3 amino acids: CASSPPSGTSAEQYF. The CDR3 DNA sequence: TGTGCCAGCTCACCACCATCGGGAACCTCAGCCGAGCAGTACTTC.

V gene TRBV4-2 combines with J gene TRBJ2-1, with 11 bases aligning to TRBD2. The germline V gene has CDR1 LGHNA and CDR2 YNFKEQ. V was clipped by 4 bases and J by 9 bases; unmatched bases: 11. The CDR3 sequence is 16 residues long. The CDR3 sequence: CASSPPGTSGGTEQFF. The CDR3 DNA is TGTGCCAGCAGCCCTCCCGGTACTAGCGGGGGTACTGAGCAGTTCTTC.

The sample holds one count of this clone. The genes are TRBV18 and TRBJ1-1, with D perhaps TRBD1 (5 bases). The CDR3 loop spans 15 amino acids. Germline V CDR1 and CDR2: KGHSH, LQKENI. Deletions cut 4 bases from V and 0 bases from J, with 12 bases between. The CDR3 sequence: CASSLRRGVNTEAFF. The CDR3 nucleotides read TGTGCCAGCTCACTTAGACGGGGGGTGAACACTGAAGCTTTCTTT.

The V gene is TRBV19, the J gene TRBJ1-2, with D perhaps TRBD1 (5 bases). The CDR3 totals 14 residues. V was pared by 4 bases and J by 2 bases, with 11 bases between. Germline values: CDR1 LNHDA, CDR2 SQIVND (reference sequence). CDR3 DNA sequence: TGTGCCAGTAGTAAGGGCAGGGCCAACTATGGCTACACCTTC. Amino acid sequence: CASSKGRANYGYTF.

This clone was picked up one time. Other DNA sequences within the sample encode an identical CDR3. The chain joins TRBV14 to TRBJ1-1, with 9 bases fitting TRBD1. Germline CDR1 is SGHDN and CDR2 is FVKESK. The CDR3 totals 13 residues. V was clipped by 4 bases and J by 5 bases; unmatched bases: 2. The DNA for the CDR3 is TGTGCCAGCAGCCTCGGACAGGGGACTGAAGCTTTCTTT. It encodes CASSLGQGTEAFF.

The rearrangement joins TRBV2 to TRBJ1-1; possibly TRBD1 for D (5 bases). The germline CDR1 and CDR2 sequences are SNHLY and FYNNEI. Trimming shortened V by 4 bases and J by 3 bases, and 12 bases separated the two germline ends. This CDR3 has 14 amino acids. In DNA form, the CDR3 reads TGTGCCAGCAGTGGACAGCTTGCGGACACTGAAGCTTTCTTT. Protein: CASSGQLADTEAFF. Full variable domain (rest looked up from reference TRBV2 and TRBJ1-1): EPEVTQTPSHQVTQMGQEVILRCVPISNHLYFYWYRQILGQKVEFLVSFYNNEISEKSEIFDDQFSVERPDGSNFTLKIRSTKLEDSAMYFCASSGQLADTEAFFGQGTRLTVV.

The chain has TRBV7-2 and TRBJ1-1, with 9 bases matching TRBD1. Per the germline V gene, CDR1 is SGHTA and CDR2 is FQGNSA. V was clipped by 5 bases and J by 5 bases; unmatched bases: 6. The CDR3 consists of 14 residues. The CDR3 reads CASSPRDRVTEAFF. CDR3 DNA: TGTGCCAGCAGCCCCCGGGACAGGGTAACTGAAGCTTTCTTT.

The chain couples TRBV7-2 to TRBJ2-5; D is unresolved. V gave up 3 bases and J gave up 7 bases, with 12 bases separating them. This CDR3 is built from 13 residues. In germline, CDR1 is SGHTA, CDR2 FQGNSA. CDR3 loop: CASSLSSLVTQYF. CDR3 DNA sequence: TGTGCCAGCAGCTTGAGTTCCTTAGTGACCCAGTACTTC.

This chain's CDR3 is CASSQGGPSYGYTF. The CDR3 coding sequence is TGTGCCAGCAGCCAAGGGGGCCCATCCTATGGCTACACCTTC. The chain combines TRBV9 with TRBJ1-2; 7 nucleotides align to TRBD1. V was clipped by 4 bases and J by 4 bases; unmatched bases: 7. CDR3 length: 14 amino acids. Germline loops: CDR1 SGDLS, CDR2 YYNGEE. The whole variable domain, remainder taken from reference TRBV9 and TRBJ1-2, is DSGVTQTPKHLITATGQRVTLRCSPRSGDLSVYWYQQSLDQGLQFLIQYYNGEERAKGNILERFSAQQFPDLHSELNLSSLELGDSALYFCASSQGGPSYGYTFGSGTRLTVV.

This chain links TRBV3-1 (or the pseudogene TRBV3-2) with TRBJ2-2; 7 bases are shared with TRBD1. Per germline, CDR1 LGHDT and CDR2 YNNKEL (reference sequence). V dropped 3 bases and J dropped 1; count of bases not matched to a gene: 2. This CDR3 has 15 amino acids. CDR3 coding DNA: TGTGCCAGCAGCCAGGGGGACAGGAACACCGGGGAGCTGTTTTTT. Its translation is CASSQGDRNTGELFF.

The chain has TRBV9 and TRBJ2-7; possibly TRBD2 for D (5 bases). This CDR3 spans 16 amino acids. V lost 3 bases and J lost 0, with 16 bases in between. Germline loops: CDR1 SGDLS, CDR2 YYNGEE. The CDR3 loop is CASSAGGGFLSYEQYF. The CDR3 DNA follows: TGTGCCAGCAGCGCCGGAGGAGGCTTCCTCTCCTACGAGCAGTACTTC.

The V call is TRBV29-1, the J call TRBJ1-1; possibly TRBD1 for D (6 bases). The CDR3 contains 15 residues. V was shortened by 6 bases and J by 6 bases, with 23 bases between the two germline ends. The germline V gene has CDR1 SQVTM and CDR2 ANQGSEA. The DNA for the CDR3 is TGCAGCGTCATCCTTTGGGGGCAGGGGAGCGCTGAAGCTTTCTTT. Translating gives CSVILWGQGSAEAFF. The full variable domain, in which reference TRBV29-1 and TRBJ1-1 provide the parts outside the CDR3, is SAVISQKPSRDICQRGTSLTIQCQVDSQVTMMFWYRQQPGQSLTLIATANQGSEATYESGFVIDKFPISRPNLTFSTLTVSNMSPEDSSIYLCSVILWGQGSAEAFFGQGTRLTVV.

This clone was counted once. V is TRBV21-1 and J is TRBJ2-1; the table's D call, TRBD2, was not checked against the DNA. TRBV21-1 is a pseudogene segment. CDR3 length equals 19 residues. The CDR3 DNA is TGTGCCAGCAGCAAAGTCCCCGGGGCTAGCGGGGGTCTCTACAATGAGCAGTTCTTC. Its translation is CASSKVPGASGGLYNEQFF.

The rearrangement uses TRBV30 and TRBJ2-7, with 7 bases fitting TRBD2. V trimming: 1 base; J trimming: 1 base; junction bases outside the gene matches: 4. CDR1 and CDR2 (germline): GTSNPN, SVGIG (reference sequence). CDR3 length equals 14 residues. CDR3 nucleotides: TGTGCCTGGAGTGGAGGACTAGTATCCTACGAGCAGTACTTC. Protein: CAWSGGLVSYEQYF.

V gene TRBV18 combines with J gene TRBJ2-6; D not certain. This CDR3 has 13 residues. V lost 5 bases, J lost 1 base, and 3 bases lay in between. Per the germline V gene, CDR1 is KGHSH and CDR2 is LQKENI. CDR3: CASSASGANVLTF. The CDR3 DNA sequence: TGTGCCAGCTCAGCGTCTGGGGCCAACGTCCTGACTTTC.